These T cell receptor beta chains were read from a single sample in a study of OX40 agonist ivuxolimab in advanced cancers. Clones were read by immunoSEQ multiplex PCR, and TCRdb kept only the in-frame ones, dropping some. This sample has over 15,000 clones, with about 90% found just once. This material consisted of CD4+ or CD8+ T cells sorted from blood, taken in a trial of the OX40 agonist ivuxolimab. The receptors were sampled from an adult with an advanced solid tumor such as melanoma, head and neck, liver or kidney cancer. Both conserved end residues are part of each CDR3. Each record gives: V gene, D gene, CDR3 length, J gene, clone size, CDR3 protein, CDR3 DNA. A D gene is named only where the DNA matches it firmly. The size field is filled for only some rows; it gives once, few, many or a size class.

>TRBV9|NA|14|TRBJ1-1|NA
CASSALRENTEAFF
TGTGCCAGCAGCGCACTACGGGAGAACACTGAAGCTTTCTTT
>TRBV11-2|NA|14|TRBJ2-5|NA
CASSLVGGQETQYF
TGTGCCAGCAGCTTAGTGGGGGGCCAAGAGACCCAGTACTTC
>TRBV15|NA|13|TRBJ1-2|NA
CATSFPGGDGYTF
TGTGCCACCAGCTTTCCGGGTGGGGATGGCTACACCTTC
>TRBV15|NA|13|TRBJ2-1|once
CATSREGHNEQFF
TGTGCCACCAGCAGAGAGGGACACAATGAGCAGTTCTTC
>TRBV14|NA|15|TRBJ2-7|NA
CASSQATSGFLAQYF
TGTGCCAGCAGCCAGGCCACCTCCGGGTTTCTAGCGCAGTACTTC
>TRBV7-6|TRBD1|15|TRBJ2-5|NA
CASSPGTGLVETQYF
TGTGCCAGCAGCCCGGGGACAGGGCTTGTTGAGACCCAGTACTTC
>TRBV7-2|NA|15|TRBJ2-1|NA
CASSLRPDSYNEQFF
TGTGCCAGCAGCTTGCGGCCAGACTCCTACAATGAGCAGTTCTTC
>TRBV2|NA|14|TRBJ1-5|NA
CASSEKSSNQPQHF
TGTGCCAGCAGTGAAAAGTCTAGCAATCAGCCCCAGCATTTT
>TRBV6-6|NA|13|TRBJ2-5|NA
CASSYRVKETQYF
TGTGCCAGCAGCTACAGGGTAAAAGAGACCCAGTACTTC
>TRBV4-1|TRBD1|17|TRBJ1-6|NA
CASSPTGGISYNSPLHF
TGCGCCAGCAGCCCGACAGGGGGAATATCCTATAATTCACCCCTCCACTTT
>TRBV2|NA|14|TRBJ2-1|NA
CASSEKWGYTEQFF
TGTGCCAGCAGTGAAAAGTGGGGGTACACTGAGCAGTTCTTC
>TRBV19|NA|15|TRBJ1-3|NA
CASSRPRQAGNTIYF
TGTGCCAGTAGTCGACCTCGACAAGCTGGAAACACCATATATTTT
>TRBV19|TRBD2|16|TRBJ2-7|once
CASSMGTSGSSYEQYF
TGTGCCAGTAGTATGGGGACTAGCGGGAGCTCCTACGAGCAGTACTTC
>TRBV21-1|NA|15|TRBJ2-3|NA
CASSRVLVGTDTQYF
TGTGCCAGCAGCAGGGTACTAGTCGGCACAGATACGCAGTATTTT
>TRBV5-1|NA|13|TRBJ2-3|NA
CASSLVGVDTQYF
TGCGCCAGCAGCTTGGTTGGGGTAGATACGCAGTATTTT
>TRBV18|NA|15|TRBJ2-2|NA
CASSLARGNTGELFF
TGTGCCAGCTCCCTCGCTCGAGGGAACACCGGGGAGCTGTTTTTT